The source of this T cell receptor (beta chain) is a study of T-cell reconstitution after alpha-beta-depleted transplantation in children. General observations from the study: T cells produced anew were the main source of T-cell counts and diversity one year after transplant. After transplant, high TCRbeta diversity at day 60 in some patients arose from surviving recipient T cells and thymic progenitors. It was reported that alpha-beta T cells came from several hundred expanded graft clones (about two months after transplant).

TCRbeta library construction was performed incorporating unique molecular identifiers. TCRdb redid the calling of the PCR reads with MiXCR, one entry per CDR3 protein. The sample includes some 460,000 distinct CDR3 sequences, roughly 17% seen only once; the top ten take approximately 28%. Trimming removed 5 bases from V and 6 bases from J; junction bases left unmatched: 8. Germline-derived CDR1 and CDR2 are SGHRS and YFSETQ. This CDR3 spans 14 amino acids. Of note for this clonotype: Its cognate antigen is unknown.

The chain employs TRBV5-1 and TRBJ2-7; 10 nucleotides align to TRBD1. This receptor was obtained from a boy in the first two years of life who had a stem cell transplant for Wiskott-Aldrich syndrome, so the T cells may come from the graft donor. The sequencing used PBMCs, mostly from graft donor cells, collected 360 days after TCRalphabeta/CD19-depleted stem cell transplant. CDR3 bases: TGCGCCAGCAGATTCCGGGACAGGGGTGGCGAGCAGTACTTC. Amino acid sequence: CASRFRDRGGEQYF.